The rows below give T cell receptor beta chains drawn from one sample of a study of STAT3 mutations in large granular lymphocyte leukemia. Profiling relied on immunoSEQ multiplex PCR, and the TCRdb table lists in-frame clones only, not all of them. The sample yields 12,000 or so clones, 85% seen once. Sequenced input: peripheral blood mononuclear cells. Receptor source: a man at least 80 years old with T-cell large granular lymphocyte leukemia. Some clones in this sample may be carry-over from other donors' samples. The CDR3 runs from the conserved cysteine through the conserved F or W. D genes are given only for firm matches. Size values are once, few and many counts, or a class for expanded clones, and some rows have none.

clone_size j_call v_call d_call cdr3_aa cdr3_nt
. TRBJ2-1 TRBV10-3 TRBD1 CARATGVSNEQFF TGTGCCAGGGCGACAGGGGTGAGCAATGAGCAGTTCTTC
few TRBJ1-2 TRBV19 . CASSTDVYGYTF TGTGCCAGTAGTACGGACGTCTATGGCTACACCTTC
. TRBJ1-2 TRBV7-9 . CASSRDTYGYTF TGTGCCAGCAGCCGCGACACCTATGGCTACACCTTC
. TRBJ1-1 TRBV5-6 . CASSLGGHTEAFF TGTGCCAGCAGCTTGGGAGGCCACACTGAAGCTTTCTTT
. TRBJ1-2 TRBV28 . CASSLTGGRELNYGYTF TGTGCCAGCAGCCTTACAGGAGGCAGAGAACTTAACTATGGCTACACCTTC
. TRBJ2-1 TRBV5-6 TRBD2 CASSSVGGPSSYNEQFF TGTGCCAGCAGCTCGGTGGGAGGGCCCAGCTCCTACAATGAGCAGTTCTTC
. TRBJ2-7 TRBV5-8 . CASSLEQAIPEQYF TGTGCCAGCAGCTTGGAACAGGCGATCCCCGAGCAGTACTTC
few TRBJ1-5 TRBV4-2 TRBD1 CASSQEGDRNQPQHF TGTGCCAGCAGCCAAGAGGGGGACAGAAATCAGCCCCAGCATTTT
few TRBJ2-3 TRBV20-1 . CSARVLDTQYF TGCAGTGCCCGTGTATTAGATACGCAGTATTTT
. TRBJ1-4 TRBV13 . CASSLDGGRANEKLFF TGTGCCAGCAGCTTAGATGGGGGCAGAGCTAATGAAAAACTGTTTTTT
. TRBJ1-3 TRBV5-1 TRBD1 CASSDGTANTIYF TGCGCCAGCAGCGACGGGACAGCTAACACCATATATTTT
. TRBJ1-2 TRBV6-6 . CASSYLIGANYGYTF TGTGCCAGCAGTTACCTAATCGGGGCTAACTATGGCTACACCTTC
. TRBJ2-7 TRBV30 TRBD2 CACSGGAGEQYF TGTGCCTGTTCGGGAGGGGCGGGCGAGCAGTACTTC
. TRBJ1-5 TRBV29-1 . CSVAPDSTNQPQHF TGCAGCGTTGCCCCGGACAGTACTAATCAGCCCCAGCATTTT
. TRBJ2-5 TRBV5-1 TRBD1 CASSPSGGQETQYF TGCGCCAGCAGCCCCTCAGGGGGCCAAGAGACCCAGTACTTC
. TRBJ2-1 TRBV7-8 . CASSPGGPSYNEQFF TGTGCCAGCAGCCCGGGGGGCCCCTCCTACAATGAGCAGTTCTTC
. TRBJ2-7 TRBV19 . CASSIRGPTYEQYF TGTGCCAGTAGTATCAGGGGACCCACCTACGAGCAGTACTTC
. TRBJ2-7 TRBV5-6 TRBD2 CASSLGLAANYEQYF TGTGCCAGCAGCTTGGGACTAGCGGCAAACTACGAGCAGTACTTC
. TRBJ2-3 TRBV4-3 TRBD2 CASSLAGNADTQYF TGCGCCAGCAGCCTAGCGGGGAACGCAGATACGCAGTATTTT
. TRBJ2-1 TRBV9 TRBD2 CASSIGTSGALQNEQFF TGTGCCAGCAGCATCGGGACTAGCGGGGCACTACAGAATGAGCAGTTCTTC
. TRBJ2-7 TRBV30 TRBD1 CAWSVGTGGSYEQYF TGTGCCTGGAGTGTCGGTACAGGGGGTTCCTACGAGCAGTACTTC
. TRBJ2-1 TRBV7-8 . CASSLGLGLNNEQFF TGTGCCAGCAGCTTAGGATTGGGTCTGAACAATGAGCAGTTCTTC
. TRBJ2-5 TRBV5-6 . CASSSDGPGGGETQYF TGTGCCAGCAGCTCGGACGGACCTGGGGGTGGAGAGACCCAGTACTTC
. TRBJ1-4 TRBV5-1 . CASSLVTDEKLFF TGCGCCAGCAGCTTGGTGACAGATGAAAAACTGTTTTTT
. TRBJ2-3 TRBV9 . CASSVSTDTQYF TGTGCCAGCAGCGTGAGCACAGATACGCAGTATTTT
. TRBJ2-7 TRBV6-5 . CASRGTSGVYEQYF TGTGCCAGCAGGGGGACATCGGGGGTCTACGAGCAGTACTTC
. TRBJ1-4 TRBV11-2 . CASSLVFRRGDEKLFF TGTGCCAGCAGCTTAGTTTTCCGCAGGGGAGATGAAAAACTGTTTTTT
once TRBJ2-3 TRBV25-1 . CASSKQGADTQYF TGTGCCAGCAGTAAACAGGGCGCAGATACGCAGTATTTT
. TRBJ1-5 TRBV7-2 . CASSLAGGGNQPQHF TGTGCCAGCAGCTTAGCGGGGGGAGGCAATCAGCCCCAGCATTTT
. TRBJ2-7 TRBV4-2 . CASSPLQGEQYF TGTGCCAGCAGCCCCCTCCAGGGGGAGCAGTACTTC
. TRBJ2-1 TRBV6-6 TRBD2 CASSPLAGGPGEQFF TGTGCCAGCAGTCCTCTAGCGGGGGGGCCGGGTGAGCAGTTCTTC
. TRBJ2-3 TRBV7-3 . CASTLRGGATDTQYF TGTGCCAGCACCCTTAGAGGGGGGGCCACAGATACGCAGTATTTT
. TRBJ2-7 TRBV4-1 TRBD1 CASSQPGQGFREQYF TGCGCCAGCAGCCAACCGGGACAGGGATTTCGGGAGCAGTACTTC
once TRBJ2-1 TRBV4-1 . CASSPSGAYEQFF TGCGCCAGCAGCCCCTCCGGGGCATATGAGCAGTTCTTC
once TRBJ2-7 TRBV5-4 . CASSREGTYEQYF TGTGCCAGCAGCCGCGAGGGGACCTACGAGCAGTACTTC
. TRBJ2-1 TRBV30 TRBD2 CAWSRQLAGGPGEQFF TGTGCCTGGAGCCGTCAACTAGCGGGGGGGCCGGGTGAGCAGTTCTTC
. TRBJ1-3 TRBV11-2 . CASSSQMGGSSGNTIYF TGTGCCAGCAGCTCTCAGATGGGCGGCAGCTCTGGAAACACCATATATTTT
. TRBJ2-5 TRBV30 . CAWSGGQPQETQYF TGTGCCTGGAGCGGGGGACAACCCCAAGAGACCCAGTACTTC
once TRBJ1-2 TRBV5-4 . CASSSFGANYGYTF TGTGCCAGCAGCTCATTCGGAGCGAACTATGGCTACACCTTC
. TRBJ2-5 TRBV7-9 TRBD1 CASSPTSGQGVETQYF TGTGCCAGCAGCCCGACCTCGGGACAGGGGGTGGAGACCCAGTACTTC
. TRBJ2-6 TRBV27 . CASSSHSSGANVLTF TGTGCCAGCAGTTCCCACAGCTCTGGGGCCAACGTCCTGACTTTC
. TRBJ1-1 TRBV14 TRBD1 CASSQDQGEYTEAFF TGTGCCAGCAGCCAAGATCAGGGGGAATACACTGAAGCTTTCTTT